Below, one TCR beta chain is given with its context. The observed sequence ends 3 residues before the CDR3 terminus, with the missing tail filled in from the germline J gene. The sample comes from a study of Tregs in tolerant kidney transplant recipients. Germline CDR1 GTSNPN, CDR2 SVGIG (reference sequence). The CDR3 contains 17 residues. The V gene lost 0 bases and the J gene lost 4 bases, with 19 bases spanning the gap. Assay used: immunoSEQ multiplex PCR; TCRdb lists only in-frame clones, some missing. The table gives 23,000 or so clones; the top ten clones make up approximately 4.2% of it. Related graft donors supplied nonmyeloablative bone marrow transplants, and mixed chimerism was transient. Unstimulated Tregs (CD4+CD25+CD127-) and CD4+CD25- non-Tregs were sorted from PBMCs.

This sequence was found in a human patient who received a combined kidney and bone marrow transplant. The graft donor may have given rise to some T cells. The chain couples TRBV30 to TRBJ1-5; D is undetermined. The material sequenced was CD4+ T cells from blood (PBMCs), taken 6 months after the transplant. The sequenced part of the CDR3 DNA is TGTGCCTGGAGTGTGGGCAGGAGAGCCCTCGAAAATCAGCCC. It specifies CAWSVGRRALENQP. The CDR3 in its entirety is CAWSVGRRALENQPQHF.